This T cell receptor (beta chain) was captured in a study of blood T cell repertoires in COVID-19. Using immunoSEQ multiplex PCR, the repertoire was profiled, and TCRdb retains in-frame clones only, with some absent. This table holds approximately 280,000 clones, 85% found once. The CDR3 has 11 amino acids. CDR1 and CDR2 from the germline V gene are SGHDT and YYEEEE. V was pared by 5 bases and J by 6 bases, with 8 bases between. Sequenced material: peripheral blood. The chain uses TRBV5-6 and TRBJ1-1, with D hard to call. This TCR was sampled from a man aged 45-65 years with active or convalescent COVID-19. CDR3 sequence: CASSIEAEAFF. The CDR3 DNA reads as TGTGCCAGCAGTATAGAGGCTGAAGCTTTCTTT.